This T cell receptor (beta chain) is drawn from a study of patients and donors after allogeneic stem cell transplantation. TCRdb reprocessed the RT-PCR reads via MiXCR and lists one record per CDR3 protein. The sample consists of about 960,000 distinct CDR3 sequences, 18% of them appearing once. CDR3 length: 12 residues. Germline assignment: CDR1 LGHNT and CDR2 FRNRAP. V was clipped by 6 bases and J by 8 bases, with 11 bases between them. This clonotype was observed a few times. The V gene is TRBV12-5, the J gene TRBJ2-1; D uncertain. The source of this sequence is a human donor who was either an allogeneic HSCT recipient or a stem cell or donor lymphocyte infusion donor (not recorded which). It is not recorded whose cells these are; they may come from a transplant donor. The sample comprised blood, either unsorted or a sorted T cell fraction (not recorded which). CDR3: CASGLDPHEQFF. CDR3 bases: TGTGCTAGTGGACTGGACCCCCATGAGCAGTTCTTC.